The present T cell receptor (beta chain) was sequenced within a study of shared clonotypes between healthy human individuals. Study at large: Three plates each covered CD4 naive and memory; CD8 naive two, CD8 memory one.

Negatively enriched CD4+ T cells were divided by CD45RA into naive and memory. The trim removed 4 bases at V and 1 base at J, leaving 10 bases unmatched. Germline loops: CDR1 LGHNA, CDR2 YNFKEQ. CDR3 length equals 16 residues. As regards this clone: Its specificity is unknown.

Study-level points and caveats: Blood was the only sampled material, and tissue repertoires likely differ.

Samples underwent the assay at deep level. Generated by immunoSEQ multiplex PCR, the TCRdb table keeps only in-frame clones and is missing some. The sample records 2,500,000 or so clones, about nine tenths being singletons. Specimen: naive CD4+ T cells from PBMCs. The subset: CD45RA+ positively selected. The chain recombines TRBV4-2 with TRBJ2-7, with 7 bases matching TRBD2. The source is a man between 18 and 29 years old in good health. Some clones in this sample may be carry-over from other donors' samples. CDR3 sequence: CASSRAWGGGSYEQYF. The CDR3 nucleotides read TGTGCCAGCAGCCGAGCCTGGGGGGGAGGGTCCTACGAGCAGTACTTC.